The 10 T cell receptor beta chains given below trace back to one sample, sequenced in a study of control samples from healthy donors and cancer patients. Measured with immunoSEQ multiplex PCR; TCRdb has only the in-frame clones, and not every one. This sample has 100,000 to 150,000 clones, with roughly 89% found just once. What was sequenced was blood. These receptors were taken from a man aged 25 to 45 in good health.

This clone appeared once. J is TRBJ1-1 and V is TRBV19; no definite D call. V lost 0 bases, J lost 7 bases, and 12 bases lay in between. Germline V gene lookup returns CDR1 LNHDA and CDR2 SQIVND (reference sequence). The CDR3 has 14 residues. CDR3 in DNA: TGTGCCAGTAGTATAGATCAGAGTCGGGGTGAAGCTTTCTTT. Encoded protein: CASSIDQSRGEAFF.

The chain links TRBV7-2 to TRBJ1-3; D call uncertain. V gave up 3 bases and J gave up 0 bases, with 9 bases separating them. The CDR3 has 15 residues. Germline lookup yields CDR1 SGHTA and CDR2 FQGNSA. The CDR3 coding sequence is TGTGCCAGCAGCTTGGGCAGCCGCTCTGGAAACACCATATATTTT. It yields the protein CASSLGSRSGNTIYF. Full variable domain (rest looked up from reference TRBV7-2 and TRBJ1-3): GAGVSQSPSNKVTEKGKDVELRCDPISGHTALYWYRQSLGQGLEFLIYFQGNSAPDKSGLPSDRFSAERTGGSVSTLTIQRTQQEDSAVYLCASSLGSRSGNTIYFGEGSWLTVV.

The chain is built from TRBV18 and TRBJ1-5; D is uncertain. V lost 5 bases and J 3 bases, leaving 5 bases between the germline ends. This CDR3 is 12 amino acids long. CDR1 is KGHSH and CDR2 is LQKENI in the germline V gene. The CDR3 nucleotides read TGTGCCAGCTCATCCTACAATCAGCCCCAGCATTTT. Translated, it gives CASSSYNQPQHF.

The V call is TRBV7-2, the J call TRBJ1-4, with D uncertain. The CDR3 runs 19 residues. Germline V gene sequence: CDR1 SGHTA, CDR2 FQGNSA. With 4 bases removed from V and 0 bases from J, the gap between germline ends came to 21 bases. CDR3: CASSSRTAINYATNEKLFF. In nucleotides, the CDR3 is TGTGCCAGCAGCTCGAGGACGGCGATAAATTACGCAACTAATGAAAAACTGTTTTTT.

This chain links TRBV29-1 with TRBJ2-5, with D perhaps given as TRBD1 or TRBD2 (5 bases each). The germline CDR1 and CDR2 sequences are SQVTM and ANQGSEA. With 3 bases removed from V and 8 bases from J, the gap between germline ends came to 16 bases. The CDR3 totals 13 residues. The CDR3 reads CSVDRGRSVTQYF. Written as DNA, the CDR3 is TGCAGCGTTGACCGGGGACGCTCGGTCACCCAGTACTTC.

The gene calls are TRBV12-3 or TRBV12-4 and TRBJ2-5, with no clear D. The CDR3 is 11 amino acids. Deletions cut 4 bases from V and 3 bases from J, with 3 bases between. The CDR3 reads CASSWKETQYF. In DNA form, the CDR3 reads TGTGCCAGCAGTTGGAAAGAGACCCAGTACTTC.

The chain has TRBV28 and TRBJ2-3; D is possibly TRBD1 or TRBD2 (5 bases each). The CDR3 length is 17 residues. V was clipped by 2 bases and J by 3 bases, with 18 bases between them. Germline CDR1 and CDR2: MDHEN and SYDVKM. The CDR3 is CASSLPIGATHTDTQYF. The CDR3 DNA reads as TGTGCCAGCAGTTTACCTATCGGGGCGACCCATACAGATACGCAGTATTTT.

The rearrangement joins TRBV7-9 to TRBJ1-1; D is ambiguous. This CDR3 spans 14 amino acids. CDR1 is SEHNR, CDR2 FQNEAQ, per germline (reference sequence). Trimming stripped 1 base from V and 1 base from J, with 7 bases between. CDR3 bases: TGTGCCAGCAGCTTAGGGCCAGGGAACACTGAAGCTTTCTTT. The encoded protein is CASSLGPGNTEAFF.

The rearrangement uses TRBV7-9 and TRBJ1-2; D remains ambiguous. CDR1 SEHNR and CDR2 FQNEAQ come from the germline V gene (reference sequence). Trimming took off 1 base at V and 5 bases at J, with 17 bases between the two ends. The CDR3 loop spans 16 amino acids. CDR3 region: CASSLGIRPQEYGYTF. CDR3 in DNA: TGTGCCAGCAGCTTAGGAATTAGGCCGCAGGAATATGGCTACACCTTC.

This chain connects TRBV5-1 to TRBJ1-2, with D possibly being TRBD1 (6 bases). The V and J ends lost 3 bases and 4 bases respectively, with 10 bases between them. CDR1 is SGHRS, CDR2 YFSETQ, per germline. This CDR3 spans 13 amino acids. The CDR3 reads CASSSGAAYGYTF. CDR3 in DNA: TGCGCCAGCAGCTCAGGGGCCGCCTATGGCTACACCTTC.